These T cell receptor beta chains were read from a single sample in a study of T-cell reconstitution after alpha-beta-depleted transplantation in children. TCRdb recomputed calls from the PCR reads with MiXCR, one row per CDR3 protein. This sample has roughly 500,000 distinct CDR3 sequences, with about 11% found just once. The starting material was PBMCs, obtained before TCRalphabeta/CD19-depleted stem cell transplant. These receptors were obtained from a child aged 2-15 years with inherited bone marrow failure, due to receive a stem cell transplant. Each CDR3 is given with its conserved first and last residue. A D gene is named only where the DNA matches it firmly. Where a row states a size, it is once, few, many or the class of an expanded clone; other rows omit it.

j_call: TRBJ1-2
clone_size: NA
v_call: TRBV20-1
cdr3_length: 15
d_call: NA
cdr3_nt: TGCAGTGCTAGAGATTCGGCAGGGCGCGCCTATGGCTACACCTTC
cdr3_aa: CSARDSAGRAYGYTF

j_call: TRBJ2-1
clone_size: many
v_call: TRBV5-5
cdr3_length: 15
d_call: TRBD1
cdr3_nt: TGTGCCAGCAGATACAGACCCGGACAGGACAATGAGCAGTTCTTC
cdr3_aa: CASRYRPGQDNEQFF

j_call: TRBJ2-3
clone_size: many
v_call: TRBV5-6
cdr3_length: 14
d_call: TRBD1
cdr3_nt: TGTGCCAGCAGTTATGGACAGGGAGCAGATACGCAGTATTTT
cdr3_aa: CASSYGQGADTQYF

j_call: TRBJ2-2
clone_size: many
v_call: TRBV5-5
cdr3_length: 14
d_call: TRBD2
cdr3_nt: TGTGCCAGCGGAAAGCGGGAGGGCACCGGGGAGCTGTTTTTT
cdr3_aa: CASGKREGTGELFF

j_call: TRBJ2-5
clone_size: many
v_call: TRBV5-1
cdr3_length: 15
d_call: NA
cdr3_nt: TGCGCCAGCAGCTGGGGGGACGGCGGAGGAGAGACCCAGTACTTC
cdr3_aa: CASSWGDGGGETQYF

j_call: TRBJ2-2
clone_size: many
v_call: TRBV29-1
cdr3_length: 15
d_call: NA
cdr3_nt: TGCAGCGTTGAAGATCCGGGCCTAAACACCGGGGAGCTGTTTTTT
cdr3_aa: CSVEDPGLNTGELFF

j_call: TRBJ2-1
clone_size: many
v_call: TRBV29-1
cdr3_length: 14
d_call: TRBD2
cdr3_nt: TGCAGCGCGATAGGACTAGCGGGAATCAATGAGCAGTTCTTC
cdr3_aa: CSAIGLAGINEQFF

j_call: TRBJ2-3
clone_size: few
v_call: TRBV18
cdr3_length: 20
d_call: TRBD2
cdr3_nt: TGTGCCAGCTCACCAAGGTGGCTAGCGGATGTTTTGTCTAGCACAGATACGCAGTATTTT
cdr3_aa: CASSPRWLADVLSSTDTQYF

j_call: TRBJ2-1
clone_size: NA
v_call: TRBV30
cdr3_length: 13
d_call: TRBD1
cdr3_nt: TGTGCCGGGGACAGGGGGCCGTTTGGTGAGCAGTTCTTC
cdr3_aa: CAGDRGPFGEQFF

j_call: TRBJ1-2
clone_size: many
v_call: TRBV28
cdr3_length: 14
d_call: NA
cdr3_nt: TGTGCCAGCAGTTTAACCGGGGGCGACGGTGGCTACACCTTC
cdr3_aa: CASSLTGGDGGYTF

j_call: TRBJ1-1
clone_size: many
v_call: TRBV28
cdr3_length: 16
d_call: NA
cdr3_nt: TGTGCCAGCAGCCCGAGGGGGGAGCTGGAAAACACTGAAGCTTTCTTT
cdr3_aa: CASSPRGELENTEAFF

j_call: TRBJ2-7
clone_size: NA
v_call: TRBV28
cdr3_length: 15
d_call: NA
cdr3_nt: TGTGCCAGCAGCGATCCGGGCCCCGCAGCCTACGAGCAGTACTTC
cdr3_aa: CASSDPGPAAYEQYF

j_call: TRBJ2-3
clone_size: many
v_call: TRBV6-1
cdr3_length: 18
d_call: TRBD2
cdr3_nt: TGTGCCAGCAGACCGACTAGCGGGAGTGGGGCCCGCACAGATACGCAGTATTTT
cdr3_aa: CASRPTSGSGARTDTQYF